One and the same sample provided the 22 T cell receptor beta chains below, sequenced in a study of shared clonotypes between healthy human individuals (dated by TCRdb to 2018 to 2020). CD8 naive samples were obtained by positive selection for CCR7 among CD45RO-negative cells, yielding a CD45RA+CCR7+ population from which TemRA cells were excluded. The protocol used for the library was the immunoSEQ multiplex PCR assay. TCRdb holds this immuneACCESS table with in-frame rearrangements only. Some clones are missing; in checked studies, unresolved V genes explain under half, and the rest has no known cause. The sample profile shows hundreds of thousands of clones; under 95% of them were found once. The ten largest make up about a quarter of the sample. Specimen: naive CD8+ T cells sorted from blood. Sample cell subset or site, as interpreted from the label and publication: CD45RA+CCR7+. The receptor source for this set is a man between 25 and 39 years old in good health.

J is TRBJ2-3 and V is TRBV4-2, with 14 bases aligning to TRBD2. Germline-derived CDR1 and CDR2 are LGHNA and YNFKEQ. V lost 0 bases to trimming and J lost 4 bases; unmatched junction nucleotides: 3. This CDR3 spans 17 amino acids. The DNA for the CDR3 is TGTGCCAGCAGCCAAGAAGGGACTAGCGGGAGCGCAGATACGCAGTATTTT. It is translated as CASSQEGTSGSADTQYF.

The chain links TRBV10-3 to TRBJ2-1; TRBD2 is a possible D gene (6 bases). There are 15 residues in the CDR3. Trimming removed 7 bases from V and 2 bases from J, with 15 bases in between. CDR1 and CDR2 from the germline V gene are ENHRY and SYGVKD. This chain's CDR3 is CAIKTGTSTYNEQFF. CDR3 sequence (DNA): TGTGCCATCAAAACCGGGACTTCGACCTACAATGAGCAGTTCTTC.

This chain links TRBV7-3 with TRBJ2-1; 8 bases are shared with TRBD2. After removal of 3 bases from V and 6 bases from J, the junction contained 13 bases not matched to a gene. There are 17 residues in the CDR3. CDR1 SGHTA and CDR2 FQGTGA come from the germline V gene. The CDR3 spells CASSFQPPSGFGNEQFF. In nucleotides, the CDR3 is TGTGCCAGCAGCTTCCAACCCCCTAGCGGGTTCGGCAATGAGCAGTTCTTC. Full variable domain (remainder filled in from reference TRBV7-3 and TRBJ2-1): GAGVSQTPSNKVTEKGKYVELRCDPISGHTALYWYRQSLGQGPEFLIYFQGTGAADDSGLPNDRFFAVRPEGSVSTLKIQRTERGDSAVYLCASSFQPPSGFGNEQFFGPGTRLTVL.

The rearrangement links TRBV7-9 to TRBJ1-5, with 7 bases matching TRBD1. Per the germline V gene, CDR1 is SEHNR and CDR2 is FQNEAQ (reference sequence). The CDR3 runs 18 residues. V was clipped by 0 bases and J by 1 base; unmatched bases: 9. CDR3 nucleotide sequence: TGTGCCAGCAGCTTAGCAGGGGGCGCGGGTCCCAGCAATCAGCCCCAGCATTTT. This codes for CASSLAGGAGPSNQPQHF.

J is TRBJ2-1 and V is TRBV7-6, with D unclear. This CDR3 contains 13 residues. Germline V gene lookup returns CDR1 SGHVS and CDR2 FNYEAQ. V was cut by 1 base and J by 7 bases, with 8 bases left in between. In DNA, the CDR3 is TGTGCCAGCAGCTTAGATACATGGAATGAGCAGTTCTTC. Translated: CASSLDTWNEQFF.

V and J are TRBV30 and TRBJ2-5; 7 bases align to TRBD2. In germline, CDR1 is GTSNPN, CDR2 SVGIG (reference sequence). The CDR3 covers 13 residues. Unmatched junction bases numbered 7, after V lost 4 bases and J lost 5 bases. In DNA form, the CDR3 reads TGTGCCTGGAAAGTGGGAGGGTCCGAGACCCAGTACTTC. Its protein is CAWKVGGSETQYF.

This sequence joins TRBV29-1 and TRBJ2-5; perhaps TRBD2 as D (7 bases). Trimming took off 3 bases at V and 5 bases at J, with 16 bases between the two ends. Germline values: CDR1 SQVTM, CDR2 ANQGSEA. CDR3 length: 14 residues. The CDR3 DNA reads as TGCAGCGTTGAGGGGGGGCTTCAAAGGGAGACCCAGTACTTC. Translated: CSVEGGLQRETQYF.

The chain has TRBV18 and TRBJ2-7; the match to TRBD2 covers 9 bases. The germline gives CDR1 KGHSH, CDR2 LQKENI. The V and J ends lost 1 base and 0 bases, in that order; junction bases with no gene match: 4. The CDR3 runs to 16 residues. The CDR3 nucleotides are TGTGCCAGCTCACCACGACTAGCGGACAACTCCTACGAGCAGTACTTC. Translation gives CASSPRLADNSYEQYF. Full variable domain (remainder filled in from reference TRBV18 and TRBJ2-7): NAGVMQNPRHLVRRRGQEARLRCSPMKGHSHVYWYRQLPEEGLKFMVYLQKENIIDESGMPKERFSAEFPKEGPSILRIQQVVRGDSAAYFCASSPRLADNSYEQYFGPGTRLTVT.

The chain uses TRBV2 and TRBJ2-2; tentative D call: TRBD2 (6 bases). CDR3 length equals 17 residues. Germline lookup yields CDR1 SNHLY and CDR2 FYNNEI. Trimming stripped 2 bases from V and 2 bases from J, with 15 bases between. The DNA of the CDR3 is TGTGCCAGCAGTGAACGGTTGCGGAGGGTCAACACCGGGGAGCTGTTTTTT. It yields the protein CASSERLRRVNTGELFF.

The V and J genes are TRBV5-5 and TRBJ2-7, with D tentatively TRBD2 (5 bases). Germline V CDR1 and CDR2: SGHKS, YYEKEE (reference sequence). CDR3 length: 17 amino acids. Trimming took 0 bases from V and 0 from J, leaving 16 bases between them. CDR3 protein: CASSLVPLQGSSYEQYF. The CDR3 DNA follows: TGTGCCAGCAGCTTGGTTCCGCTACAAGGGAGCTCCTACGAGCAGTACTTC.

This chain uses TRBV12-5 with TRBJ2-1; TRBD2 aligns across 9 bases. CDR3 length equals 18 residues. The V segment lost 7 bases and the J segment 0 bases; nucleotides outside the gene matches: 13. Germline V gene data show CDR1 as LGHNT and CDR2 as FRNRAP. This chain's CDR3 is CASAQGLAGPSSYNEQFF. CDR3 coding DNA: TGTGCTAGTGCTCAGGGGCTAGCGGGACCGAGCTCCTACAATGAGCAGTTCTTC.

The count of this clone is one. The V call is TRBV7-9, the J call TRBJ1-2, with 7 bases lining up with TRBD1. Trimming took 3 bases from V and 0 from J; bases not matched to a gene: 7. CDR3 size: 16 residues. Germline CDR1 reads SEHNR; CDR2 reads FQNEAQ (reference sequence). CDR3 protein: CASSLSRGQTNYGYTF. In DNA, the CDR3 is TGTGCCAGCAGCTTGAGCCGGGGACAGACTAACTATGGCTACACCTTC.

The genes are TRBV6-1 and TRBJ2-2, with D possibly TRBD2 on 5 matching bases. The CDR3 is made up of 14 amino acids. V was pared by 7 bases and J by 3 bases, with 12 bases between. CDR1 is MNHNS, CDR2 SASEGT, per germline. CDR3 loop: CASNLRADTGELFF. In DNA form, the CDR3 reads TGTGCCAGCAATCTGAGGGCTGACACCGGGGAGCTGTTTTTT.

The chain uses TRBV10-3 and TRBJ1-1; perhaps TRBD1 as D (5 bases). The CDR3 is 16 amino acids. Germline CDR1 and CDR2: ENHRY and SYGVKD. Trimming took off 10 bases at V and 0 bases at J, with 21 bases between the two ends. CDR3: CATQDSSYGMNTEAFF. The CDR3 region has the DNA TGTGCCACCCAAGACAGTTCTTACGGCATGAACACTGAAGCTTTCTTT.

V and J are TRBV7-9 and TRBJ1-2; D is unclear. This CDR3 is built from 12 residues. From germline, CDR1 is SEHNR and CDR2 FQNEAQ (reference sequence). The germline V and J ends were trimmed by 7 bases and 4 bases, with 10 bases remaining between them. This CDR3 is CASNTYTYGYTF. As DNA, the CDR3 is TGTGCCAGCAATACGTATACCTATGGCTACACCTTC.

The chain joins TRBV7-6 to TRBJ2-7; 12 bases match TRBD2. This CDR3 region has 14 residues. In germline, CDR1 is SGHVS, CDR2 FNYEAQ. V trimming: 5 bases; J trimming: 6 bases; junction bases outside the gene matches: 5. The CDR3 region is CASSLGLAGPEQYF. The CDR3 DNA sequence: TGTGCCAGCAGCCTCGGACTAGCGGGGCCCGAGCAGTACTTC.

The sample holds one count of this clone. The chain combines TRBV7-3 with TRBJ2-1; 7 bases match TRBD1. V dropped 3 bases and J dropped 0; count of bases not matched to a gene: 2. CDR1 is SGHTA, CDR2 FQGTGA, per germline. The CDR3 is 15 amino acids. The DNA of the CDR3 is TGTGCCAGCAGCTTCACAGGGGACTCCTACAATGAGCAGTTCTTC. It is translated as CASSFTGDSYNEQFF.

This clone appeared once. J is TRBJ2-1 and V is TRBV28; TRBD1 is a possible D gene (7 bases). V lost 6 bases and J 4 bases, leaving 19 bases between the germline ends. The CDR3 has 16 residues. The germline V gene encodes CDR1 MDHEN and CDR2 SYDVKM. The CDR3 DNA reads TGTGCCAGCAGGAAGCAGGGGGACTTCCTTTACAATGAGCAGTTCTTC. This gives the protein CASRKQGDFLYNEQFF.

The genes are TRBV27 and TRBJ2-7, with D perhaps matching TRBD2 (7 bases). Trimming pared 5 bases from V and 2 bases from J, leaving 19 bases between. Germline V gene lookup returns CDR1 MNHEY and CDR2 SMNVEV (reference sequence). The CDR3 totals 16 residues. As DNA, the CDR3 is TGTGCCAGCAGTCCCCTTCCGGGGGGCACGACCTACGAGCAGTACTTC. Protein sequence: CASSPLPGGTTYEQYF.

The rearrangement links TRBV29-1 to TRBJ2-2; the D gene is possibly TRBD1 (6 bases). V lost 7 bases and J lost 8, with 26 bases in between. CDR3 size: 16 residues. Per germline, CDR1 SQVTM and CDR2 ANQGSEA. In DNA, the CDR3 is TGCAGCGCCATGGGTCAGGGGAAAGTACCAGCTGGGGAGCTGTTTTTT. Translated, it gives CSAMGQGKVPAGELFF.

This clone was recorded once. J is TRBJ2-7 and V is TRBV4-1; either TRBD1 or TRBD2 may supply D (5 bases each). V dropped 0 bases and J dropped 6 bases, with 12 bases sitting between them. This CDR3 is built from 14 residues. Germline lookup yields CDR1 MGHRA and CDR2 YSYEKL. CDR3 sequence (DNA): TGCGCCAGCAGCCAAGAAGGGACGGTCAGCGAGCAGTACTTC. The encoded protein is CASSQEGTVSEQYF.

V and J are TRBV6-5 and TRBJ2-5; weak D call: TRBD2 (6 bases). Germline V gene data show CDR1 as MNHEY and CDR2 as SVGAGI. The CDR3 loop spans 15 amino acids. The V gene lost 0 bases and the J gene lost 3 bases, with 11 bases spanning the gap. This chain's CDR3 is CASSYSPGGEETQYF. The CDR3 DNA sequence: TGTGCCAGCAGTTACTCGCCCGGGGGAGAAGAGACCCAGTACTTC.